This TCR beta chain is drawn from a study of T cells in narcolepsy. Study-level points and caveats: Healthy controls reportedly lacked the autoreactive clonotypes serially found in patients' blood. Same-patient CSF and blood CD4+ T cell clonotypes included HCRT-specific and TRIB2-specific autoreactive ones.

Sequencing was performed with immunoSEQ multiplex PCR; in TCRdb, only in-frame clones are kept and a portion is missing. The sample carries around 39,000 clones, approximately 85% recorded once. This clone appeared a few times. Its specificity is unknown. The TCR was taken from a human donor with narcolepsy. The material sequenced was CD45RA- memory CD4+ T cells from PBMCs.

CDR3 sequence (DNA): TGTGCCAGTAGTGAAAGGAGAACGGCCAAAAACATTCAGTACTTC. This translates into CASSERRTAKNIQYF. J is TRBJ2-4 and V is TRBV19, with D unclear. Trimming left V 5 bases short and J 1 base short, with 12 bases between. CDR1 is LNHDA, CDR2 SQIVND, per germline (reference sequence). The CDR3 has 15 amino acids.